This T cell receptor beta chain stems from a study of CD8 T cells in Susac syndrome. The V and J ends lost 5 bases and 8 bases respectively, with 13 bases between them. This CDR3 comprises 14 residues. When the RNA was reverse transcribed, random hexamers were used with an input of roughly 0.45 to 1 ug. By means of immunoSEQ multiplex PCR, TCR beta CDR3 spanning 54 Vbeta and 13 Jbeta underwent amplification. TCRdb re-derived calls from the immunoSEQ multiplex PCR reads in MiXCR, one entry per CDR3 protein. Of roughly 200,000 distinct CDR3 sequences listed, 85% to 95% were seen once; the top ten hold 0.1%.

Sequenced material: CD4+ T cells from PBMCs. V and J are TRBV12-3 or TRBV12-4 and TRBJ1-6; D not resolved. The sequence was collected from a human donor in good health. The CDR3 sequence: CASSLKGYDSPLHF. CDR3 in DNA: TGTGCCAGCAGTCTTAAGGGTTATGATTCACCCCTCCACTTT.